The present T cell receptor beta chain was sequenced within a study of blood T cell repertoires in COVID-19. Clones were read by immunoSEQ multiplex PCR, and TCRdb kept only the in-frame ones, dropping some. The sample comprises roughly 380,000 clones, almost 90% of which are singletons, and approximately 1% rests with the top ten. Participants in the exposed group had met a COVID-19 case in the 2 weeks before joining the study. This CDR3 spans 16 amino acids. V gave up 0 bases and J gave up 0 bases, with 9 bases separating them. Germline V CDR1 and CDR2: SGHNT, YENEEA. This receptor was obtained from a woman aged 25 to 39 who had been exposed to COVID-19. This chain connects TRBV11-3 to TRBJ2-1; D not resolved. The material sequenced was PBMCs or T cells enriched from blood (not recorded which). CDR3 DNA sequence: TGTGCCAGCAGCTTAGAAGGCGGCCTCTCCTACAATGAGCAGTTCTTC. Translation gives CASSLEGGLSYNEQFF.